Following are 13 T cell receptor beta chains from one sample sequenced in a study of T cell responses to AZD1222 COVID-19 vaccine. Sequencing was performed with immunoSEQ multiplex PCR; in TCRdb, only in-frame clones are kept and a portion is missing. The table has 150,000 to 200,000 clones, 91% seen once. Sample: peripheral blood, taken 28 days after the second AZD1222 dose. These receptors were taken from an adult who received the AZD1222 COVID-19 vaccine.

The V call is TRBV7-2, the J call TRBJ2-1; D uncertain. Trimming left V 0 bases short and J 0 bases short, with 0 bases between. CDR3 length: 13 residues. The germline V gene encodes CDR1 SGHTA and CDR2 FQGNSA. The chain's CDR3 is CASSLASYNEQFF. The CDR3 nucleotides read TGTGCCAGCAGCTTAGCCTCCTACAATGAGCAGTTCTTC. The variable domain in full, with the rest retrieved from reference TRBV7-2 and TRBJ2-1, is GAGVSQSPSNKVTEKGKDVELRCDPISGHTALYWYRQSLGQGLEFLIYFQGNSAPDKSGLPSDRFSAERTGGSVSTLTIQRTQQEDSAVYLCASSLASYNEQFFGPGTRLTVL.

The rearrangement joins TRBV27 to TRBJ2-7, with TRBD2 identical over 7 bases. V shed 6 bases and J 7 bases; nucleotides not matched to a gene: 15. Germline V gene data show CDR1 as MNHEY and CDR2 as SMNVEV (reference sequence). CDR3 length: 15 amino acids. The DNA of the CDR3 is TGTGCCAGCAGCTATTTTGGGGACTATGTCTGGGAGCAGTACTTC. Translation gives CASSYFGDYVWEQYF.

J is TRBJ2-4 and V is TRBV5-4, with 9 nucleotides matching TRBD1. The CDR3 length is 15 residues. V gave up 4 bases and J gave up 7 bases; unmatched junction bases: 9. The germline V gene encodes CDR1 SGHNT and CDR2 YYREEE (reference sequence). CDR3 nucleotides: TGTGCCAGCAGCGACGACCCGGGACAGGGCAACATTCAGTACTTC. It is translated as CASSDDPGQGNIQYF.

The chain joins TRBV4-2 to TRBJ2-1; 9 bases map to TRBD2. The CDR3 extends over 16 amino acids. Germline lookup yields CDR1 LGHNA and CDR2 YNFKEQ. The J segment lost 5 bases and the V segment lost 4 bases, leaving 9 bases of the junction unmatched. The CDR3 region is CASSRLAGASHNEQFF. DNA for the CDR3: TGTGCCAGCAGCCGATTAGCGGGAGCATCCCACAATGAGCAGTTCTTC.

This clone was found once. The chain has TRBV30 and TRBJ2-1, with 9 bases fitting TRBD2. This CDR3 contains 13 residues. Per germline, CDR1 GTSNPN and CDR2 SVGIG (reference sequence). After removal of 2 bases from V and 8 bases from J, the junction contained 4 bases not matched to a gene. The CDR3 here is CAWSMGLAHEQFF. The CDR3, as DNA: TGTGCCTGGAGTATGGGACTAGCCCATGAGCAGTTCTTC.

CDR3 DNA sequence: TGCGCCACCTATACAGGGGGCGGGGGGGAGGTGAACACTGAAGCTTTCTTT. This translates into CATYTGGGGEVNTEAFF. V and J are TRBV23-1 and TRBJ1-1; 9 bases fit TRBD1. TRBV23-1 is known as an ORF, though its function is uncertain. The CDR3 is 17 residues long. V lost 10 bases to trimming and J lost 0 bases; unmatched junction nucleotides: 15.

V usage is TRBV9 and J usage is TRBJ2-3; 7 bases fit TRBD2. The CDR3 is made up of 16 amino acids. The germline V gene has CDR1 SGDLS and CDR2 YYNGEE. Losses at the gene ends were 0 bases for V and 1 base for J; bases not matched to a gene: 5. As DNA, the CDR3 is TGTGCCAGCAGCGTAGAGGTGGCGGGGGGCACAGATACGCAGTATTTT. Amino acid sequence: CASSVEVAGGTDTQYF.

CDR3 amino acids: CASSPPQAAGIAYEQYF. The CDR3 DNA reads as TGCGCCAGCAGCCCTCCTCAAGCGGCGGGGATAGCCTACGAGCAGTACTTC. This chain connects TRBV5-1 to TRBJ2-7; the D gene is possibly TRBD2 (6 bases). Germline V CDR1 and CDR2: SGHRS, YFSETQ. This CDR3 has 17 amino acids. V was cut by 4 bases and J by 2 bases, with 22 bases left in between.

CDR3 sequence (DNA): TGTGCCACCAGTGATTTGTCCCCCGTCAGGGGGCTCCCTAGCACAGATACGCAGTATTTT. Its translation: CATSDLSPVRGLPSTDTQYF. The chain recombines TRBV24-1 with TRBJ2-3, with TRBD1 matching 8 bases. With 0 bases clipped from V and 0 bases from J, the junction kept 13 bases outside the gene matches. Germline CDR1 KGHDR, CDR2 SFDVKD. This CDR3 comprises 20 residues.

As for this clone: This sample includes further DNA sequences coding for the same CDR3. The J gene is TRBJ1-1, the V gene TRBV30, with D unresolved. Germline CDR1 reads GTSNPN; CDR2 reads SVGIG (reference sequence). The CDR3 is made up of 13 amino acids. Trimming pared 0 bases from V and 3 bases from J, leaving 8 bases between. CDR3 DNA sequence: TGTGCCTGGAGTGTACGCGAGGACACTGAAGCTTTCTTT. This translates into CAWSVREDTEAFF.

The chain couples TRBV6-2 or TRBV6-3 to TRBJ1-5; D uncertain. Germline CDR1 and CDR2: MNHEY and SVGEGT. The V end lost 0 bases, the J end lost 9 bases, and 9 bases lay between the germline ends. This CDR3 has 13 amino acids. The CDR3 sequence: CASSYSIDVPQHF. CDR3 bases: TGTGCCAGCAGTTACTCGATCGATGTGCCCCAGCATTTT.

The chain employs TRBV5-1 and TRBJ2-3; 14 bases map to TRBD2. With 4 bases clipped from V and 3 bases from J, the junction kept 1 base outside the gene matches. The germline CDR1 and CDR2 sequences are SGHRS and YFSETQ. This CDR3 is 15 amino acids long. As DNA, the CDR3 is TGCGCCAGCAGCCGGACTAGCGGGAGGACAGATACGCAGTATTTT. Translated, it gives CASSRTSGRTDTQYF.

The DNA for the CDR3 is TGTGCCAGCTCACCAGGAGGGGTGGAGAACACTGAAGCTTTCTTT. Protein: CASSPGGVENTEAFF. V gene TRBV18 combines with J gene TRBJ1-1; tentatively, D is TRBD1 (5 bases). V was shortened by 2 bases and J by 1 base, with 11 bases between the two germline ends. From germline, CDR1 is KGHSH and CDR2 LQKENI. The length of the CDR3 is 15 residues. The complete variable domain, with remaining parts taken from reference TRBV18 and TRBJ1-1, reads NAGVMQNPRHLVRRRGQEARLRCSPMKGHSHVYWYRQLPEEGLKFMVYLQKENIIDESGMPKERFSAEFPKEGPSILRIQQVVRGDSAAYFCASSPGGVENTEAFFGQGTRLTVV.